The clone carrying this T cell receptor beta chain was detected only a few times. Its target is not known. The data stem from a study of T-cell memory formation after mild COVID-19. TCRdb independently ran MiXCR on the 5' RACE reads; one entry per CDR3 protein. The sample shows 380,000 or so distinct CDR3 sequences, roughly 14% of them seen only once. V was shortened by 7 bases and J by 3 bases, with 18 bases between the two germline ends. The CDR3 totals 16 residues. Study-level findings and limits: Mainly CM and EM harbored the contracting CD4+ clones; mainly EMRA harbored the CD8+ ones. Cross-reactive memory apparently joined, as some responding clones appeared in pre-infection memory. Later expanders leaned CD4+, whereas day 15 to 85 contracting clones were balanced CD4/CD8.

The J gene is TRBJ2-2, the V gene TRBV12-3 or TRBV12-4; the D gene could be TRBD1 or TRBD2 (7 bases each). The sequence derives from a man younger than 35 who had mild COVID-19 (a few samples of this study predate the infection). Cell type and time point are not known. The sequenced sample consisted of PBMCs or a T cell subset sorted from them (not recorded which). The CDR3 protein is CASTVRGGLYTGELFF. DNA of the CDR3: TGTGCCAGCACCGTCAGGGGGGGACTCTACACCGGGGAGCTGTTTTTT.